This entry concerns a single T cell receptor (beta chain). Its target is not known. MiXCR was run by TCRdb on the reads, yielding one entry per CDR3 protein. The sample contains approximately 300,000 distinct CDR3 sequences, about 28% of which appear only once. This sample was included in a study of T cell repertoires in cytomegalovirus infection. Study summary: Both recently identified HLA-C-restricted and well-studied HLA-B-restricted CMV epitopes were used in the study. Public TCR beta signatures indicated both CMV infection and matching HLA type.

Germline-derived CDR1 and CDR2 are MDHEN and SYDVKM. CDR3 length: 16 residues. Deletions cut 6 bases from V and 2 bases from J, with 19 bases between. Sample: cultured PBMCs, taken from culture after CMV antigen stimulation. The TCR originated in a human donor in good health (CMV status not recorded). Some clones in this sample may be carry-over from other donors' samples. V usage is TRBV28 and J usage is TRBJ2-5; D remains ambiguous. The CDR3 DNA reads as TGTGCCAGCAGCCTCCCTGCTCGGCGCACACAAGAGACCCAGTACTTC. The encoded protein is CASSLPARRTQETQYF.